Presented here are 21 T cell receptor beta chains from one specimen sequenced in a study of CD8 T cells in ankylosing spondylitis. MiXCR was run by TCRdb on the 5' RACE reads, yielding one entry per CDR3 protein. Of hundreds of thousands of distinct CDR3 sequences in the sample, over 15% were seen once. Sequencing was done on a sample of blood, either unsorted or a sorted T cell fraction (not recorded which). The source of these receptors is a male donor with ankylosing spondylitis or in good health (not recorded which).

The chain has TRBV10-3 and TRBJ2-2; 9 nucleotides agree with TRBD1. V lost 7 bases and J lost 6; bases outside the gene matches: 6. From germline, CDR1 is ENHRY and CDR2 SYGVKD. CDR3 length: 14 residues. The CDR3: CAIMRQGDSGELFF. The CDR3, as DNA: TGTGCCATCATGCGACAGGGGGATTCCGGGGAGCTGTTTTTT.

The rearrangement joins TRBV29-1 to TRBJ2-6; the match to TRBD1 covers 7 bases. In germline, CDR1 is SQVTM, CDR2 ANQGSEA. CDR3 size: 16 residues. V lost 3 bases, J lost 0 bases, and 5 bases stayed unmatched. The CDR3 region has the DNA TGCAGCGTTGAGGGGGACAGAAGCTCTGGGGCCAACGTCCTGACTTTC. This encodes CSVEGDRSSGANVLTF. Looking up the rest from reference TRBV29-1 and TRBJ2-6 gives the full variable domain: SAVISQKPSRDICQRGTSLTIQCQVDSQVTMMFWYRQQPGQSLTLIATANQGSEATYESGFVIDKFPISRPNLTFSTLTVSNMSPEDSSIYLCSVEGDRSSGANVLTFGAGSRLTVL.

This sequence joins TRBV27 and TRBJ1-2; the D is unclear. The V end lost 2 bases, the J end lost 4 bases, and 11 bases lay between the germline ends. This CDR3 spans 14 amino acids. Germline V gene lookup returns CDR1 MNHEY and CDR2 SMNVEV (reference sequence). The chain's CDR3 is CASSLASGVYGYTF. CDR3 DNA sequence: TGTGCCAGCAGTTTAGCATCAGGTGTCTATGGCTACACCTTC.

This clonotype was counted at least ten times. This chain joins TRBV12-3 or TRBV12-4 and TRBJ2-7, with TRBD1 identical over 7 bases. The V and J ends lost 2 bases and 6 bases, in that order; junction bases with no gene match: 4. CDR3 length: 13 residues. The DNA of the CDR3 is TGTGCCAGCAGTTTATCGACAGGGCGCGAGCAGTACGTC. Translated: CASSLSTGREQYV.

This clonotype was seen a few times. The chain is built from TRBV20-1 and TRBJ2-1; D possibly uses TRBD1 or TRBD2 (5 bases each). V lost 2 bases to trimming and J lost 0 bases, with 11 bases between them. This CDR3 contains 15 residues. The germline gives CDR1 DFQATT, CDR2 SNEGSKA (reference sequence). The CDR3 loop is CSARQGESSYNEQFF. DNA for the CDR3: TGCAGTGCTAGACAAGGGGAGAGCTCCTACAATGAGCAGTTCTTC.

This clonotype turned up a few times. The rearrangement joins TRBV20-1 to TRBJ2-3; 11 bases align to TRBD2. Germline V lookup: CDR1 DFQATT, CDR2 SNEGSKA (reference sequence). V was clipped by 4 bases and J by 4 bases; unmatched bases: 10. CDR3 length: 16 amino acids. CDR3 DNA: TGCAGTGCTACCCCCACTAGCGGGGGTTTCCCAGATACGCAGTATTTT. It codes for CSATPTSGGFPDTQYF.

This clonotype was observed at least ten times. This chain links TRBV10-3 with TRBJ1-1; D gene uncertain. There are 12 residues in the CDR3. Germline CDR1 and CDR2: ENHRY and SYGVKD. The DNA for the CDR3 is TGTGCTGCCCAGTCGGGTTACACTGAAGCTTTCTTT. This sequence encodes CAAQSGYTEAFF.

The gene calls are TRBV29-1 and TRBJ1-2; D not resolved. The CDR3 has 11 amino acids. V lost 6 bases, J lost 4 bases, and 9 bases lay in between. Germline CDR1 is SQVTM and CDR2 is ANQGSEA. The CDR3 DNA reads as TGCAGCGTATCCTACGGCTATGGCTACACCTTC. Its translation: CSVSYGYGYTF.

This clonotype appeared a few times. The chain recombines TRBV5-1 with TRBJ2-3; D may be TRBD1 or TRBD2 (5 bases each). Germline values: CDR1 SGHRS, CDR2 YFSETQ. The CDR3 totals 15 residues. The V end lost 5 bases, the J end lost 2 bases, and 15 bases lay between the germline ends. CDR3: CASSPTSGHTDTQYF. CDR3 bases: TGCGCCAGCAGTCCAACCAGCGGACACACAGATACGCAGTATTTT.

This clonotype was picked up a small number of times. The gene calls are TRBV29-1 and TRBJ2-1; D gene uncertain. The CDR3 is 12 amino acids. Germline CDR1 SQVTM, CDR2 ANQGSEA. V was shortened by 3 bases and J by 8 bases, with 11 bases between the two germline ends. The CDR3 region is CSVDSRRDEQFF. The DNA of the CDR3 is TGCAGCGTTGATTCCAGACGGGATGAGCAGTTCTTC.

This clonotype was observed a handful of times. The chain combines TRBV6-5 with TRBJ2-2; D uncertain. The CDR3 has 14 residues. Per germline, CDR1 MNHEY and CDR2 SVGAGI. Trimming pared 3 bases from V and 6 bases from J, leaving 11 bases between. CDR3 nucleotide sequence: TGTGCCAGCAGTTATTTTATGGCCTCCGGGGAGCTGTTTTTT. Translating it yields CASSYFMASGELFF.

The rearrangement uses TRBV20-1 and TRBJ2-7; 10 positions agree with TRBD2. CDR3 length equals 13 residues. CDR1 and CDR2 from the germline V gene are DFQATT and SNEGSKA (reference sequence). V lost 6 bases to trimming and J lost 5 bases; unmatched junction nucleotides: 7. CDR3: CSAISGRANEQYV. The CDR3 nucleotides are TGCAGTGCCATCAGCGGGAGGGCCAACGAGCAGTACGTC.

This clonotype was recorded a few times. The chain uses TRBV9 and TRBJ1-1; TRBD1 aligns across 9 bases. The CDR3 contains 15 residues. The V gene end was trimmed by 0 bases and the J gene end by 6 bases; junction bases not matched to a gene: 6. Germline V CDR1 and CDR2: SGDLS, YYNGEE. The CDR3 loop is CASSVVTGGAAEAFF. CDR3 bases: TGTGCCAGCAGCGTAGTAACAGGGGGCGCCGCTGAAGCTTTCTTT.

This clonotype was found a few times. The chain joins TRBV3-1 to TRBJ2-4, with 7 bases lining up with TRBD1. V gave up 5 bases and J gave up 1 base; unmatched junction bases: 5. The CDR3 contains 15 residues. The germline gives CDR1 LGHDT, CDR2 YNNKEL (reference sequence). CDR3 in amino acids: CASSGTVKAKNIQYF. The CDR3 nucleotides are TGTGCCAGCAGCGGGACAGTCAAGGCCAAAAACATTCAGTACTTC.

Worth noting for this clonotype: One end of the junction varies from germline; a read error may be responsible. DNA for the CDR3: TGTGCCAGCGGCTTGCCCTCGTCCTCAGATACGCACTATTTT. Its translation: CASGLPSSSDTHYF. The chain uses TRBV7-2 and TRBJ2-3; D gene unclear. Looked up from germline, CDR1 is SGHTA and CDR2 is FQGNSA. The CDR3 consists of 14 residues.

Notes on this clonotype: Possible read error: a much larger clone is one base away. The chain combines TRBV5-1 with TRBJ2-7; D remains ambiguous. Germline V CDR1 and CDR2: SGHRS, YFSETQ. The CDR3 runs to 15 residues. In DNA, the CDR3 is TGCGCCAGCAGCTTGGTCCAGCCTTCTATCTACGAGCAGCACGTC. Its translation: CASSLVQPSIYEQHV.

V and J are TRBV5-6 and TRBJ2-1; 9 nucleotides line up with TRBD1. Germline CDR1 and CDR2: SGHDT and YYEEEE. This CDR3 is 15 amino acids long. The J segment lost 5 bases and the V segment lost 0 bases, leaving 3 bases of the junction unmatched. CDR3 sequence: CASSLEGQGHNEQFF. CDR3 DNA: TGTGCCAGCAGCTTGGAGGGACAGGGTCACAATGAGCAGTTCTTC.

A word on this clonotype: The junction does not match germline at one end; this may be a read error. This chain joins TRBV7-7 and TRBJ2-1; 8 bases agree with TRBD2. Germline V lookup: CDR1 SSHAT, CDR2 FNYEAQ (reference sequence). This CDR3 comprises 16 residues. The CDR3 DNA follows: TGTGCTAGCAGCCTCGCCTTGGGACTAGACGGCGATGAGCAGTTCTTC. It specifies CASSLALGLDGDEQFF.

The CDR3 is CASSLRLSGLAGIHEQFF. CDR3 bases: TGTGCCAGCAGTTTAAGGTTGTCGGGACTAGCGGGTATCCATGAGCAGTTCTTC. J is TRBJ2-1 and V is TRBV27, with 12 bases matching TRBD2. Germline CDR1 MNHEY, CDR2 SMNVEV (reference sequence). The CDR3 is 18 residues long. V trimming: 2 bases; J trimming: 8 bases; junction bases outside the gene matches: 13.

The rearrangement joins TRBV20-1 to TRBJ2-3; D might be TRBD2 (6 bases). V was shortened by 0 bases and J by 0 bases, with 13 bases between the two germline ends. The CDR3 consists of 16 residues. CDR1 is DFQATT, CDR2 SNEGSKA, per germline (reference sequence). The CDR3 DNA follows: TGCAGTGCTAGAGATCGGCTAGCGTTCAGCACAGATACGCAGTATTTT. It is translated as CSARDRLAFSTDTQYF.

This clonotype has only a few counts. The rearrangement joins TRBV7-2 to TRBJ2-5, with TRBD2 matching 7 bases. Losses at the gene ends were 2 bases for V and 1 base for J; bases not matched to a gene: 4. The germline gives CDR1 SGHTA, CDR2 FQGNSA. The CDR3 extends over 15 amino acids. The CDR3 spells CASSLQRGAQETQYF. The CDR3 DNA reads TGTGCCAGCAGCTTACAGCGGGGAGCCCAAGAGACCCAGTACTTC.